What follows are 21 T cell receptor beta chains derived from one specimen sequenced in a study of radiotherapy plus CTLA-4 blockade in lung cancer. Assay used: immunoSEQ multiplex PCR; TCRdb lists only in-frame clones, some missing. Of 85,000 to 95,000 clones in the sample, around 84% are singletons; the top ten hold roughly 26%. The input for sequencing was peripheral blood, taken from a patient treated with radiotherapy plus ipilimumab. These receptor sequences come from a human donor with non-small cell lung cancer that progressed on radiotherapy plus ipilimumab.

The V and J genes are TRBV6-1 and TRBJ1-2; a weak D match, TRBD1 (5 bases). The CDR3 runs to 13 residues. CDR1 is MNHNS and CDR2 is SASEGT in the germline V gene. The V and J ends lost 2 bases and 7 bases respectively, with 11 bases between them. The CDR3, as DNA: TGTGCCAGCAGTGAATCCAGGGATGTTGGCTACACCTTC. Its translation: CASSESRDVGYTF.

V and J are TRBV5-6 and TRBJ2-7, with TRBD2 identical over 9 bases. The CDR3 spans 15 residues. V was pared by 4 bases and J by 7 bases, with 12 bases of the junction left unmatched. Germline lookup yields CDR1 SGHDT and CDR2 YYEEEE. Written as DNA, the CDR3 is TGTGCCAGCAGCCCACTAGCGGGTGGGGTTCGGGAGCAGTACTTC. As protein: CASSPLAGGVREQYF.

This clone was observed a few times. This chain links TRBV14 with TRBJ1-1; 7 bases align to TRBD1. The CDR3 runs 15 residues. The trim removed 1 base at V and 9 bases at J, leaving 11 bases unmatched. Per the germline V gene, CDR1 is SGHDN and CDR2 is FVKESK. The CDR3 DNA reads TGTGCCAGCAGCCAAGGAGGGACAGTTAAAAAAAAAGCTTTCTTT. This translates into CASSQGGTVKKKAFF.

This chain uses TRBV7-6 with TRBJ2-2; possibly TRBD1 for D (5 bases). This CDR3 is built from 16 residues. Trimming removed 1 base from V and 5 bases from J, with 14 bases in between. Germline V gene sequence: CDR1 SGHVS, CDR2 FNYEAQ. CDR3 region: CASSLGSVGATGELFF. The CDR3 nucleotides read TGTGCCAGCAGCTTAGGCTCGGTAGGGGCAACCGGGGAGCTGTTTTTT.

This rearrangement joins TRBV6-5 to TRBJ1-2; 11 nucleotides agree with TRBD1. CDR1 and CDR2 from the germline V gene are MNHEY and SVGAGI. This CDR3 contains 16 residues. J lost 4 bases, V lost 2 bases, and 6 bases had no gene match. The CDR3 nucleotides are TGTGCCAGCAGTTACGTGGGGGACAGGGGGAGCTATGGCTACACCTTC. Translating it yields CASSYVGDRGSYGYTF.

The rearrangement joins TRBV6-6 to TRBJ1-5, with D perhaps matching TRBD1 (5 bases). There are 14 residues in the CDR3. The germline V gene has CDR1 MNHNY and CDR2 SVGAGI (reference sequence). Between the trimmed V and J ends, which lost 4 bases and 4 bases, there was a span of 11 bases. The CDR3 loop is CASSLGTSNQPQHF. The CDR3 nucleotides are TGTGCCAGCAGTTTGGGGACTTCAAATCAGCCCCAGCATTTT.

The chain combines TRBV6-4 with TRBJ2-3; 10 bases agree with TRBD1. The CDR3 is 16 residues long. Germline CDR1 and CDR2: MRHNA and SNTAGT. With V trimmed by 0 bases and J by 1 base, 1 base remained unmatched. The CDR3, as DNA: TGTGCCAGCAGTGACTCGACAGGGGGCGGCACAGATACGCAGTATTTT. Protein sequence: CASSDSTGGGTDTQYF.

This clone was counted between two and nine times. The chain employs TRBV2 and TRBJ2-7; weak D call: TRBD2 (5 bases). This CDR3 contains 12 residues. The germline gives CDR1 SNHLY, CDR2 FYNNEI. The V end was cut by 8 bases, the J end by 2 bases, with 10 bases between. CDR3 in DNA: TGTGCCAGCGCCGGGGAAACCTACGAGCAGTACTTC. This translates into CASAGETYEQYF.

The chain is built from TRBV6-5 and TRBJ2-7, with D perhaps matching TRBD1 (6 bases). The germline V gene encodes CDR1 MNHEY and CDR2 SVGAGI. CDR3 size: 15 residues. V gave up 6 bases and J gave up 0 bases, with 15 bases separating them. The CDR3 loop is CASSRRGVSSYEQYF. In DNA form, the CDR3 reads TGTGCCAGCAGCCGCAGGGGTGTGTCCTCCTACGAGCAGTACTTC.

The chain is built from TRBV28 and TRBJ2-5; 10 bases are a match to TRBD2. The CDR3 totals 15 residues. Trimming cost V 3 bases and J 2 bases; bases outside gene matches: 3. CDR1 and CDR2 (germline): MDHEN, SYDVKM. The chain's CDR3 is CASSLSGRVQETQYF. The CDR3 region has the DNA TGTGCCAGCAGTTTGAGCGGGAGGGTTCAAGAGACCCAGTACTTC.

The rearrangement links TRBV11-2 to TRBJ2-3; D may be TRBD1 or TRBD2 (5 bases each). CDR3 length equals 15 residues. Germline V CDR1 and CDR2: SGHAT, FQNNGV. The V gene lost 5 bases and the J gene lost 2 bases, with 14 bases spanning the gap. The CDR3 here is CASSRGAGDTDTQYF. The CDR3 bases are TGTGCCAGCAGCCGAGGGGCAGGCGACACAGATACGCAGTATTTT.

V and J are TRBV28 and TRBJ1-2, with D possibly matching TRBD1 (6 bases). The V end was cut by 2 bases, the J end by 2 bases, with 9 bases between. This CDR3 comprises 14 residues. In germline, CDR1 is MDHEN, CDR2 SYDVKM. CDR3 in amino acids: CASSLRGQNYGYTF. CDR3 sequence (DNA): TGTGCCAGCAGTTTACGGGGACAAAACTATGGCTACACCTTC.

This clone occurred once. The chain uses TRBV11-2 and TRBJ1-2; TRBD1 matches at 7 bases. The V gene's germline CDR1 is SGHAT and CDR2 FQNNGV. With V trimmed by 1 base and J by 8 bases, 7 bases remained unmatched. The length of the CDR3 is 14 residues. The chain's CDR3 is CASSLGATGSGYTF. The CDR3 DNA sequence: TGTGCCAGCAGCTTAGGAGCGACAGGGAGCGGCTACACCTTC.

This sequence joins TRBV29-1 and TRBJ1-4; 7 bases match TRBD1. This CDR3 contains 12 residues. J lost 6 bases, V lost 5 bases, and 3 bases had no gene match. Germline V gene lookup returns CDR1 SQVTM and CDR2 ANQGSEA. The CDR3 sequence: CSVLDRDEKLFF. Written as DNA, the CDR3 is TGCAGCGTTCTTGACAGGGATGAAAAACTGTTTTTT.

The chain carries TRBV5-4 and TRBJ1-1; possibly TRBD1 for D (5 bases). V lost 0 bases and J lost 6, with 15 bases in between. Germline V gene data show CDR1 as SGHNT and CDR2 as YYREEE (reference sequence). The CDR3 is made up of 15 amino acids. CDR3 protein: CASSLVGRVEAEAFF. CDR3 nucleotide sequence: TGTGCCAGCAGCTTGGTAGGCAGGGTAGAAGCTGAAGCTTTCTTT.

The chain employs TRBV5-4 and TRBJ2-3, with D maybe TRBD2 (6 bases). Germline values: CDR1 SGHNT, CDR2 YYREEE (reference sequence). The CDR3 is 14 residues long. V was pared by 10 bases and J by 3 bases, with 18 bases between. CDR3 in DNA: TGTGCCTTCCGACCATGGGGGAGGACAGATACGCAGTATTTT. It is translated as CAFRPWGRTDTQYF. The variable domain in full, with the rest retrieved from reference TRBV5-4 and TRBJ2-3, is ETGVTQSPTHLIKTRGQQVTLRCSSQSGHNTVSWYQQALGQGPQFIFQYYREEENGRGNFPPRFSGLQFPNYSSELNVNALELDDSALYLCAFRPWGRTDTQYFGPGTRLTVL.

This chain links TRBV11-3 with TRBJ2-1, with TRBD1 matching over 8 bases. The CDR3 loop spans 16 amino acids. V lost 2 bases, J lost 2 bases, and 5 bases stayed unmatched. Germline V CDR1 and CDR2: SGHNT, YENEEA. The CDR3 DNA is TGTGCCAGCAGCTTACGGCCCAGGGGGCCCTACAATGAGCAGTTCTTC. Residues: CASSLRPRGPYNEQFF.

This chain connects TRBV29-1 to TRBJ2-1; the D gene is possibly TRBD2 (6 bases). CDR3 length equals 13 residues. Germline loops: CDR1 SQVTM, CDR2 ANQGSEA. V dropped 1 base and J dropped 7 bases, with 11 bases sitting between them. The CDR3 nucleotides read TGCAGCGTTGAAGCGGGAGTAAGGAATGAGCAGTTCTTC. Its protein is CSVEAGVRNEQFF.

The V call is TRBV7-9, the J call TRBJ2-1, with D tentatively TRBD2 (6 bases). CDR1 and CDR2 from the germline V gene are SEHNR and FQNEAQ (reference sequence). V lost 2 bases, J lost 4 bases, and 12 bases lay in between. CDR3 length: 15 amino acids. CDR3 in amino acids: CASSLSLAPYNEQFF. The CDR3, as DNA: TGTGCCAGCAGCTTAAGTCTAGCGCCTTACAATGAGCAGTTCTTC. The whole variable domain, filled in from reference TRBV7-9 and TRBJ2-1, reads DTGVSQNPRHKITKRGQNVTFRCDPISEHNRLYWYRQTLGQGPEFLTYFQNEAQLEKSRLLSDRFSAERPKGSFSTLEIQRTEQGDSAMYLCASSLSLAPYNEQFFGPGTRLTVL.

The CDR3 DNA is TGCAGCGTTGTAGTGAGGCAGGCGGACACTGAAGCTTTCTTT. Its protein product is CSVVVRQADTEAFF. V and J are TRBV29-1 and TRBJ1-1; D gene unclear. Trimming left V 4 bases short and J 3 bases short, with 15 bases between. The CDR3 extends over 14 amino acids. CDR1 and CDR2 from the germline V gene are SQVTM and ANQGSEA.

The chain joins TRBV2 to TRBJ2-1, with 10 bases lining up with TRBD2. V gave up 10 bases and J gave up 6 bases; unmatched junction bases: 15. Germline V gene data show CDR1 as SNHLY and CDR2 as FYNNEI. This CDR3 has 16 amino acids. CDR3 bases: TGTGCCAAGGGGTTAAATCTAGCGGGAGTTGGCAATGAGCAGTTCTTC. Its protein product is CAKGLNLAGVGNEQFF.